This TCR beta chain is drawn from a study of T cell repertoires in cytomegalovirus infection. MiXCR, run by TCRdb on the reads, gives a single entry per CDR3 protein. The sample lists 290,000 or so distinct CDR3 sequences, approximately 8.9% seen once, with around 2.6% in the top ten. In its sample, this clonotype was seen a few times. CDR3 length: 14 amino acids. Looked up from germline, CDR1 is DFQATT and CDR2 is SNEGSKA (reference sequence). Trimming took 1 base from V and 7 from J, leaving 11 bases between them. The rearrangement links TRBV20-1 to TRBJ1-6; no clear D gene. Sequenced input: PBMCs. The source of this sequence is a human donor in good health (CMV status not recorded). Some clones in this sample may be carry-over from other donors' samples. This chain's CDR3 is CSARVIRINSPLHF. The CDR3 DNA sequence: TGCAGTGCTAGAGTAATACGGATAAATTCACCCCTCCACTTT.